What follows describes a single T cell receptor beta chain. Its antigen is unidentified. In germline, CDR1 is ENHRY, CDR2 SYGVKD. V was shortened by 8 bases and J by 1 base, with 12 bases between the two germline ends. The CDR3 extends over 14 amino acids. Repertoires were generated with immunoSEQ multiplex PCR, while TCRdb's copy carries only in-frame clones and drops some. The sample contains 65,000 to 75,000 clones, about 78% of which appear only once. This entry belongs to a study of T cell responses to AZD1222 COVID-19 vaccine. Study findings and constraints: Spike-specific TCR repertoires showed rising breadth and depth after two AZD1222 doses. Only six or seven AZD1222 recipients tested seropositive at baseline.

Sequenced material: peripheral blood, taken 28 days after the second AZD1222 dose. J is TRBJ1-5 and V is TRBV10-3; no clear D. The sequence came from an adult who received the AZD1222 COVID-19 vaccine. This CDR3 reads CAIGEAGSNQPQHF. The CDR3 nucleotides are TGTGCCATCGGAGAGGCGGGGAGCAATCAGCCCCAGCATTTT.